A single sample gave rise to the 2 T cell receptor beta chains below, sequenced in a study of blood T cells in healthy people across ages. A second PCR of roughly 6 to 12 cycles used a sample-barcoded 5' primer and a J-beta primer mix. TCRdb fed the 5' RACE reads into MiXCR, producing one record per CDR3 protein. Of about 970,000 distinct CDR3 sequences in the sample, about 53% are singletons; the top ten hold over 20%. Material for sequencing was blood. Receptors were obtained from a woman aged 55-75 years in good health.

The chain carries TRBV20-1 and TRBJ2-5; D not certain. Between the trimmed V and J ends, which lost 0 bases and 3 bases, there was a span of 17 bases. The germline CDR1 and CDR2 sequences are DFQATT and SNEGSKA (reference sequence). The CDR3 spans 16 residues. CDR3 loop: CSARESMVPTKETQYF. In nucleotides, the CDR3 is TGCAGTGCTAGAGAGTCCATGGTCCCGACGAAAGAGACCCAGTACTTC.

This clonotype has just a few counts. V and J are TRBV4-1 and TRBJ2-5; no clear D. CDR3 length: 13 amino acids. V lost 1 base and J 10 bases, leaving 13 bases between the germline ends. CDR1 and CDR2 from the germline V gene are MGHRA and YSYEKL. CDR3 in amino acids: CASSQAPLIDQYF. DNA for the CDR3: TGCGCCAGCAGCCAAGCACCGCTAATTGACCAGTACTTC.